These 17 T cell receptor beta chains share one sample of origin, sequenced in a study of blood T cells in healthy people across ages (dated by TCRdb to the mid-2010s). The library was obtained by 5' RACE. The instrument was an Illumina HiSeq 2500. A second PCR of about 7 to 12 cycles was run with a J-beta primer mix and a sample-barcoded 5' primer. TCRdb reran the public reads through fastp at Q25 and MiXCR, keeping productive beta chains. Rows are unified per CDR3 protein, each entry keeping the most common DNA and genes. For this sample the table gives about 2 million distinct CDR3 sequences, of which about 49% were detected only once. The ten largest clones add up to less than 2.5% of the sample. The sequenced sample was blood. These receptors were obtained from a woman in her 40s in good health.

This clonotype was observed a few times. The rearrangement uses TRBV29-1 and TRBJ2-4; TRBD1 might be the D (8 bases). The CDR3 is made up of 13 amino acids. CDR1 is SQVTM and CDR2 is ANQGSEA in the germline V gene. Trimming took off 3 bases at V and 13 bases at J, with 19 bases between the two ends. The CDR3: CSVDTGGVGEQYF. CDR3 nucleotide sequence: TGCAGCGTTGACACAGGGGGGGTAGGGGAGCAGTACTTC.

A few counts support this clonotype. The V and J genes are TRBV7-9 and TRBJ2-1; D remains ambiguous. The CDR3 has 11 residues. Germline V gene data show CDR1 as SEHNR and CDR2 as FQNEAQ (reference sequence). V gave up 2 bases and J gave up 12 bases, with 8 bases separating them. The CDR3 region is CASSLIGPQFF. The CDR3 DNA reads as TGTGCCAGCAGCTTAATCGGGCCGCAGTTCTTC. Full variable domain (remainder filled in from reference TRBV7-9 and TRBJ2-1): DTGVSQNPRHKITKRGQNVTFRCDPISEHNRLYWYRQTLGQGPEFLTYFQNEAQLEKSRLLSDRFSAERPKGSFSTLEIQRTEQGDSAMYLCASSLIGPQFFGPGTRLTVL.

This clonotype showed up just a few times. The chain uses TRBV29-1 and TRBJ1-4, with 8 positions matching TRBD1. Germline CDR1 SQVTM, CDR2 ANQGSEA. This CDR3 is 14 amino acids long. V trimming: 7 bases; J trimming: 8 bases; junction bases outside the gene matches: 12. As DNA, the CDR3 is TGCAGCGCTCGGACAGGGAGGTTGCAGGAAAAACTGTTTTTT. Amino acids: CSARTGRLQEKLFF.

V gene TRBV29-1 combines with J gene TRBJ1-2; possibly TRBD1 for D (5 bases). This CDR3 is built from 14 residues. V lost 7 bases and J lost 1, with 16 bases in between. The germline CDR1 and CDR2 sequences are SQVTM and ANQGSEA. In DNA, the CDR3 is TGCAGCGCCACCCAGGGTCCCGTTAACTATGGCTACACCTTC. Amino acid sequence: CSATQGPVNYGYTF.

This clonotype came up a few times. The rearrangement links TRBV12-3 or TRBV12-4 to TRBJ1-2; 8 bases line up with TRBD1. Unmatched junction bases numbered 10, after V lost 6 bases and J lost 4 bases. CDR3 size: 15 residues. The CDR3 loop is CASRHRTGRFYGYTF. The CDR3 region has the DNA TGTGCCAGCAGACACCGGACAGGGCGATTCTATGGCTACACCTTC.

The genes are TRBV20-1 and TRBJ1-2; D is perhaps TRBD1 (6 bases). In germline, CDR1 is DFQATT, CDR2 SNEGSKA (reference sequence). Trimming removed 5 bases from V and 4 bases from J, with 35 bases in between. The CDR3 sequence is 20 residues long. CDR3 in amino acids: CSAPRYGPDTGTHFSYGYTF. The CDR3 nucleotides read TGCAGTGCTCCCCGGTACGGCCCCGACACCGGGACACATTTTTCCTATGGCTACACCTTC.

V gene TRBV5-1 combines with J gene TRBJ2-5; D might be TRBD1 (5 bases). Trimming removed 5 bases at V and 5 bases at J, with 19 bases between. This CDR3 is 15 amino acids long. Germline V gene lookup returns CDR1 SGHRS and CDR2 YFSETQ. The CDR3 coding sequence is TGCGCCAGCAGTAGATACTCTCAGGGAACCGAGACCCAGTACTTC. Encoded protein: CASSRYSQGTETQYF. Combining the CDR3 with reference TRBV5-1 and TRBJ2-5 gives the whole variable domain KAGVTQTPRYLIKTRGQQVTLSCSPISGHRSVSWYQQTPGQGLQFLFEYFSETQRNKGNFPGRFSGRQFSNSRSEMNVSTLELGDSALYLCASSRYSQGTETQYFGPGTRLLVL.

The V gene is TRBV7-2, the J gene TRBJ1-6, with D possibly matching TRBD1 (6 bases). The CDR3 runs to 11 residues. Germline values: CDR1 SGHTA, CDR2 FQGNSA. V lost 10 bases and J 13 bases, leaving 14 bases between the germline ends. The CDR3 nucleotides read TGTGCCACCCAGAGGGGGGGCCCCCTCCACTTT. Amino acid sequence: CATQRGGPLHF.

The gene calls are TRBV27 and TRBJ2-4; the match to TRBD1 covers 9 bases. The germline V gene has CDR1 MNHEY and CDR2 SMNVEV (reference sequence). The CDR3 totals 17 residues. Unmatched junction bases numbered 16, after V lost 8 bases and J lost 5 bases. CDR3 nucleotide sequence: TGTGCCAGCTTCCCGGGACAGGGTTTTTCCCCACAAAACATTCAGTACTTC. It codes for CASFPGQGFSPQNIQYF.

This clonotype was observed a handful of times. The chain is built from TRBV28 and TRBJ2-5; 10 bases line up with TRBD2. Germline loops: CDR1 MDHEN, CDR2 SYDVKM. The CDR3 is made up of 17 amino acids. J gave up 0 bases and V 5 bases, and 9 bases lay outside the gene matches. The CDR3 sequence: CASSPQGTSAYQETQYF. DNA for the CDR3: TGTGCCAGCAGTCCCCAGGGGACTAGCGCATACCAAGAGACCCAGTACTTC.

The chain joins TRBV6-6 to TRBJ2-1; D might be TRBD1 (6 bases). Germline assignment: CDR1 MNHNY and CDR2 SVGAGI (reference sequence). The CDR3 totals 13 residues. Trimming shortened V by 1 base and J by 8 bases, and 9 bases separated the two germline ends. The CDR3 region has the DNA TGTGCCAGCAGTTACTGGCAGGGGTATGAGCAGTTCTTC. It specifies CASSYWQGYEQFF.

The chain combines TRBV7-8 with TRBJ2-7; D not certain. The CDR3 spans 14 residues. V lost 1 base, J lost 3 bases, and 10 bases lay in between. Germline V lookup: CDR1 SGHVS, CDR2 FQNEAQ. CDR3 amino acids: CASSLEARIYEQYF. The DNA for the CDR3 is TGTGCCAGCAGCTTAGAAGCTCGAATCTACGAGCAGTACTTC. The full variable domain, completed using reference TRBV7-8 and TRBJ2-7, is GAGVSQSPRYKVAKRGQDVALRCDPISGHVSLFWYQQALGQGPEFLTYFQNEAQLDKSGLPSDRFFAERPEGSVSTLKIQRTQQEDSAVYLCASSLEARIYEQYFGPGTRLTVT.

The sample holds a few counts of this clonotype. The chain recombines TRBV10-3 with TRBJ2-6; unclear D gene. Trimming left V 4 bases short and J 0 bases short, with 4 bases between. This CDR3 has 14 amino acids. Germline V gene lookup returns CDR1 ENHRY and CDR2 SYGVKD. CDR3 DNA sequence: TGTGCCATCAGTGTTTCCTCTGGGGCCAACGTCCTGACTTTC. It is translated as CAISVSSGANVLTF.

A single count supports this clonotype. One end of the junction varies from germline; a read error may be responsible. This CDR3 is CASSAANSNQPRHF. CDR3 nucleotide sequence: TGTGCCAGCAGCGCGGCAAATAGCAATCAGCCCCGGCATTTT. The chain couples TRBV9 to TRBJ1-5, with D unclear. The germline V gene has CDR1 SGDLS and CDR2 YYNGEE. CDR3 length: 14 amino acids.

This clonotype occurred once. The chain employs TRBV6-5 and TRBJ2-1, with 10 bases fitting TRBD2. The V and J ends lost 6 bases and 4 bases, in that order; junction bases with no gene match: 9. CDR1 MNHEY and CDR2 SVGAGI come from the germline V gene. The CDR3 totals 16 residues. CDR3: CASSRSGGTPYNEQFF. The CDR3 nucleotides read TGTGCCAGCAGCCGTAGCGGGGGGACCCCTTACAATGAGCAGTTCTTC.

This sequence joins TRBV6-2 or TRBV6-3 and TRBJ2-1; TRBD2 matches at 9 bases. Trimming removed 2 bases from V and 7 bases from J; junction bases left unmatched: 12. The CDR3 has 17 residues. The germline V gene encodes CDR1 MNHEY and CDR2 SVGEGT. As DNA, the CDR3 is TGTGCCAGCAGTTACGGTCGTCAGCGGGGGGCAGGTAATGAGCAGTTCTTC. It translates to CASSYGRQRGAGNEQFF.

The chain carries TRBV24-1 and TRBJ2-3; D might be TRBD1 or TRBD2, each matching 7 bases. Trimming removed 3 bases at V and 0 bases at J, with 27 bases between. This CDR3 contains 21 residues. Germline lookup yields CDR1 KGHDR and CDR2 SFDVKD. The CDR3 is CATSDPTAGQPTPFSTDTQYF. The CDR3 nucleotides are TGTGCCACCAGTGATCCCACAGCGGGACAGCCTACACCCTTCAGCACAGATACGCAGTATTTT.